These 11 T cell receptor beta chains share one sample of origin, sequenced in a study of Graves' ophthalmopathy and Graves' hyperthyroidism. As the template, RNA transcripts were used to amplify TCR beta CDR3 regions. The first round was an RT-PCR with HTBI primers, and the second round was a multiplex PCR. TCRdb fed the multiplex PCR reads into MiXCR, producing one record per CDR3 protein. The top ten clones hold about 2.4% of a sample with 300,000 to 450,000 distinct CDR3 sequences, about 15% of them seen once. The sequencing sample was made of peripheral blood. The receptor set was obtained from an adult woman with stable Graves' hyperthyroidism.

This clonotype was seen at least ten times. The rearrangement links TRBV10-3 to TRBJ2-7; maybe TRBD2 (6 bases). The CDR3 spans 14 residues. V was pared by 7 bases and J by 4 bases, with 17 bases between. Germline V CDR1 and CDR2: ENHRY, SYGVKD. The CDR3 nucleotides read TGTGCCATCAAGGAACAGGAGGGCCCTTACGAGCAGTACTTC. Protein: CAIKEQEGPYEQYF.

There are many counts of this clonotype. The chain has TRBV5-1 and TRBJ2-5; 12 bases match TRBD1. Germline CDR1 SGHRS, CDR2 YFSETQ. J was trimmed by 2 bases and V by 4 bases; bases with no gene match: 18. The CDR3 spans 20 residues. CDR3 sequence reads: CASSGGDRGPPAARQETQYF. CDR3 in DNA: TGCGCCAGCAGCGGGGGGGACAGGGGGCCCCCGGCGGCACGACAAGAGACCCAGTACTTC. Combining the CDR3 with reference TRBV5-1 and TRBJ2-5 gives the whole variable domain KAGVTQTPRYLIKTRGQQVTLSCSPISGHRSVSWYQQTPGQGLQFLFEYFSETQRNKGNFPGRFSGRQFSNSRSEMNVSTLELGDSALYLCASSGGDRGPPAARQETQYFGPGTRLLVL.

This clonotype showed up many times. The chain is built from TRBV12-3 or TRBV12-4 and TRBJ2-2, with TRBD1 matching over 9 bases. Trimming removed 5 bases from V and 7 bases from J; junction bases left unmatched: 8. The CDR3 loop spans 15 amino acids. CDR3 sequence (DNA): TGTGCCAGCAGTCCAGGGGGGACAGGGTACGGGGAGCTGTTTTTT. Amino acids: CASSPGGTGYGELFF.

This clonotype was recorded a few times. The chain joins TRBV4-2 to TRBJ2-7; 10 bases align to TRBD2. CDR3 length equals 16 residues. V dropped 1 base and J dropped 3; count of bases not matched to a gene: 6. Germline assignment: CDR1 LGHNA and CDR2 YNFKEQ. CDR3 protein: CASSQASGRANYEQYF. As DNA, the CDR3 is TGTGCCAGCAGCCAAGCAAGCGGGAGGGCAAACTACGAGCAGTACTTC.

The sample holds many counts of this clonotype. The chain couples TRBV20-1 to TRBJ1-6; 7 bases agree with TRBD1. The CDR3 length is 15 residues. The junction had 9 bases not matched to a gene; V was cut back by 3 bases and J by 7 bases. CDR1 and CDR2 (germline): DFQATT, SNEGSKA (reference sequence). The CDR3 sequence: CSASLRGQANSPLHF. In DNA, the CDR3 is TGCAGTGCTAGTTTGCGTGGACAGGCAAATTCACCCCTCCACTTT.

This clonotype was seen at least ten times. The chain has TRBV15 and TRBJ1-5; D may be TRBD1 (6 bases). This CDR3 contains 15 residues. The V gene lost 6 bases and the J gene lost 6 bases, with 18 bases spanning the gap. The V gene's germline CDR1 is LNHNV and CDR2 YYDKDF (reference sequence). CDR3 in amino acids: CATRRGAGVSQPQHF. CDR3 sequence (DNA): TGTGCCACCAGACGGGGGGCAGGGGTAAGTCAGCCCCAGCATTTT.

In this sample, this clonotype turned up many times. The chain joins TRBV2 to TRBJ2-7; 12 nucleotides align to TRBD2. This CDR3 has 14 residues. Germline V CDR1 and CDR2: SNHLY, FYNNEI. V lost 4 bases, J lost 6 bases, and 4 bases stayed unmatched. The CDR3 here is CASSVTSGRGEQYF. The CDR3 coding sequence is TGTGCCAGCAGTGTGACTAGCGGGAGAGGCGAGCAGTACTTC. Supplemented by reference TRBV2 and TRBJ2-7, the full variable domain reads EPEVTQTPSHQVTQMGQEVILRCVPISNHLYFYWYRQILGQKVEFLVSFYNNEISEKSEIFDDQFSVERPDGSNFTLKIRSTKLEDSAMYFCASSVTSGRGEQYFGPGTRLTVT.

In its sample, this clonotype was seen many times. V is TRBV18 and J is TRBJ1-1; weak D call: TRBD1 (5 bases). Germline CDR1 KGHSH, CDR2 LQKENI. V dropped 4 bases and J dropped 1 base, with 13 bases sitting between them. This CDR3 region has 15 residues. In nucleotides, the CDR3 is TGTGCCAGCTCACGGTCTGGGACGGGGAACACTGAAGCTTTCTTT. Amino acids: CASSRSGTGNTEAFF.

The chain has TRBV27 and TRBJ1-2; 8 nucleotides align to TRBD1. The germline CDR1 and CDR2 sequences are MNHEY and SMNVEV (reference sequence). The V and J ends lost 4 bases and 3 bases, in that order; junction bases with no gene match: 22. The CDR3 has 20 amino acids. As DNA, the CDR3 is TGTGCCAGCAGTTATATCTCGGGGACAGGAGAAAGCACGCTCTACTATGGCTACACCTTC. It encodes CASSYISGTGESTLYYGYTF.

This clonotype was seen repeatedly, ten times or more. This chain connects TRBV11-2 to TRBJ2-2; 7 bases match TRBD2. CDR3 length: 15 amino acids. In germline, CDR1 is SGHAT, CDR2 FQNNGV. The V and J ends lost 1 base and 5 bases, in that order; junction bases with no gene match: 4. CDR3 bases: TGTGCCAGCAGCTTAGTAGCGGGCAAAACCGGGGAGCTGTTTTTT. It codes for CASSLVAGKTGELFF.

At least ten counts were recorded for this clonotype. The chain employs TRBV20-1 and TRBJ2-6, with D maybe TRBD2 (6 bases). Germline loops: CDR1 DFQATT, CDR2 SNEGSKA (reference sequence). V lost 8 bases and J 0 bases, leaving 14 bases between the germline ends. CDR3 size: 15 residues. The CDR3 here is CSPDSGGSGANVLTF. The DNA of the CDR3 is TGCAGTCCAGATTCCGGGGGCTCTGGGGCCAACGTCCTGACTTTC.